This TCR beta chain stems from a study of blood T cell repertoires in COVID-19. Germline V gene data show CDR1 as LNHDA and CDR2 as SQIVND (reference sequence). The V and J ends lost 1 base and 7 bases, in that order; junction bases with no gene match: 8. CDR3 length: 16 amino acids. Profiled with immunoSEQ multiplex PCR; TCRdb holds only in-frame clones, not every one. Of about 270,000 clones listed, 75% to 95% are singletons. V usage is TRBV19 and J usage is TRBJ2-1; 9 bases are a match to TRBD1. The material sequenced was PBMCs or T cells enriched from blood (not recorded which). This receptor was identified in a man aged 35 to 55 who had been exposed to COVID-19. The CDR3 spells CASSIVSGTGLNEQFF. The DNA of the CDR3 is TGTGCCAGTAGTATAGTTTCCGGGACAGGGTTAAATGAGCAGTTCTTC.